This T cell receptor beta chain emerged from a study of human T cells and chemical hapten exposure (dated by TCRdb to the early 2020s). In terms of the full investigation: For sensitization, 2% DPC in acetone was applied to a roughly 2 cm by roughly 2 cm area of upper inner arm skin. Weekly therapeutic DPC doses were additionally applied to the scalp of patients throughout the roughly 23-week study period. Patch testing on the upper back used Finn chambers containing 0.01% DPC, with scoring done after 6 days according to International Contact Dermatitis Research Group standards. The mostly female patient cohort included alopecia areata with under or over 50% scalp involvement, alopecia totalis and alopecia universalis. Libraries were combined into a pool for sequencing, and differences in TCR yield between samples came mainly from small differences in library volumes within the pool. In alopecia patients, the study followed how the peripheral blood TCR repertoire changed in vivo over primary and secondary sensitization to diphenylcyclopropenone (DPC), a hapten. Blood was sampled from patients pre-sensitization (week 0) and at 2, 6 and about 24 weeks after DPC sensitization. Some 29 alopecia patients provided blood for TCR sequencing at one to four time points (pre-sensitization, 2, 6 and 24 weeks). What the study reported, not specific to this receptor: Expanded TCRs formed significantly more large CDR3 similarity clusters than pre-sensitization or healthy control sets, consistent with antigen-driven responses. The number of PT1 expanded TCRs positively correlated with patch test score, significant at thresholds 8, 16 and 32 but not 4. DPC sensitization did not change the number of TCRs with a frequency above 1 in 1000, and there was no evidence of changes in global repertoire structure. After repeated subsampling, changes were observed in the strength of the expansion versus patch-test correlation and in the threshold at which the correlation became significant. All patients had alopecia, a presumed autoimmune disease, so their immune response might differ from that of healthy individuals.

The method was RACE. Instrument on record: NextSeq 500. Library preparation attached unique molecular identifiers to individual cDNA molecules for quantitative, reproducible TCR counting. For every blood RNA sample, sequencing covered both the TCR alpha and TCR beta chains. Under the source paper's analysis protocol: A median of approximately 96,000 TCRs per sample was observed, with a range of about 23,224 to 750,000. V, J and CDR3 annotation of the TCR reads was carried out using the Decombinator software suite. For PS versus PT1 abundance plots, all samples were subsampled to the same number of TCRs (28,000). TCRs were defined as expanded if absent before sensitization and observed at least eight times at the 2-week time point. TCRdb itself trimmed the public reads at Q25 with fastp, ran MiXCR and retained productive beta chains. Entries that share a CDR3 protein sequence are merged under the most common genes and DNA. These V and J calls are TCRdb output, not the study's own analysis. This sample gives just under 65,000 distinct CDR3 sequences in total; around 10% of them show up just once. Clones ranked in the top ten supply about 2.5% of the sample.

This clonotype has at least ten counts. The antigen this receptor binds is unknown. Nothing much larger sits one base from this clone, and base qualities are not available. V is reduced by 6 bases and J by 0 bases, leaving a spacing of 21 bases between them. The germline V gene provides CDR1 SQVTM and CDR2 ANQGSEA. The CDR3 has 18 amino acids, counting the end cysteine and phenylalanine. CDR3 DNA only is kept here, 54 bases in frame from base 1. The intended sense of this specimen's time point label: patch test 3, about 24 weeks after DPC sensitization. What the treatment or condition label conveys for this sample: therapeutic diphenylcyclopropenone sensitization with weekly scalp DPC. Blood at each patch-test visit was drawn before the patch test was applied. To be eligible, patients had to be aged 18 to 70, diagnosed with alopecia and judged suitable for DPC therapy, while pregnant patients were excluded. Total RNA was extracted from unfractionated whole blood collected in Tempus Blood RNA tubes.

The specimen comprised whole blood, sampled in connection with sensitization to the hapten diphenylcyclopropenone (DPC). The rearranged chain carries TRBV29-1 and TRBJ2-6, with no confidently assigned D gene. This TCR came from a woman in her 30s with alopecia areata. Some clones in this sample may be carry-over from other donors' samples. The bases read TGCAGCGTCCCCGCACCGTCTAAGTCTCTCTCTGGGGCCAACGTCCTGACTTTC. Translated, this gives CSVPAPSKSLSGANVLTF.